This TCR beta chain appears in the sequencing data of a study of blood T cell repertoires in COVID-19. Study-wide context: From the United States, Italy and Spain came samples of acute and convalescent COVID-19.

Using immunoSEQ multiplex PCR, the repertoire was profiled, and TCRdb retains in-frame clones only, with some absent. The sample records around 150,000 clones, over 60% being singletons. The specimen was peripheral blood. The sequence came from a man aged 50-60 years with acute or convalescent COVID-19.

The chain's CDR3 is CASKGGGGQGGQPQHF. CDR3 nucleotide sequence: TGTGCCAGCAAGGGTGGAGGCGGACAGGGCGGTCAGCCCCAGCATTTT. The chain links TRBV2 to TRBJ1-5; TRBD1 matches at 8 bases. There are 16 residues in the CDR3. CDR1 SNHLY and CDR2 FYNNEI come from the germline V gene. The ends lost 7 bases at V and 6 bases at J; junction bases unmatched: 14.